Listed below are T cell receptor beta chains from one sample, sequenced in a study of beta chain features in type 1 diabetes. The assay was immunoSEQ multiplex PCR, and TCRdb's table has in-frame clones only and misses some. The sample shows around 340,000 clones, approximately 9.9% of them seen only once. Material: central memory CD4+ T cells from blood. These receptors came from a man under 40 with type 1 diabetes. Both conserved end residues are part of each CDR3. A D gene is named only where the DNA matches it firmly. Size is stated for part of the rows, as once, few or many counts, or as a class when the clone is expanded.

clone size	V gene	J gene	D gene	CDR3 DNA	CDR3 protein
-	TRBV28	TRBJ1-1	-	TGTGCCAGCAGTTTCGGGGCAGGGCAGAACACTGAAGCTTTCTTT	CASSFGAGQNTEAFF
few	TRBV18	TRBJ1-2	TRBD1	TGTGCCAGCTCACCGGCAGAAGACAGGGCCTATGGCTACACCTTC	CASSPAEDRAYGYTF
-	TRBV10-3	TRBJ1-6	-	TGTGCCATCAGTCCAGGGAGCTCCTATAATTCACCCCTCCACTTT	CAISPGSSYNSPLHF
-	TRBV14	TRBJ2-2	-	TGTGCCAGCAGCCAAGTTCAAGGATCCGCCGGGGAGCTGTTTTTT	CASSQVQGSAGELFF
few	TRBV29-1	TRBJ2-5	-	TGCAGCGTTGAACAGGGCGGACAAGAGACCCAGTACTTC	CSVEQGGQETQYF
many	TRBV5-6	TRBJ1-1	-	TGTGCCAGCAGCTTGAGGGACGGGAACACTGAAGCTTTCTTT	CASSLRDGNTEAFF
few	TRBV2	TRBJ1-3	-	TGTGCCAGCAGGGGTCTTAACACCATATATGTTTTT	CASRGLNTIYVF
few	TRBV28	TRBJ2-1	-	TGTGCCAGCAGTCCCCCTAGAGGTTACTACAATGAGCAGTTCTTC	CASSPPRGYYNEQFF
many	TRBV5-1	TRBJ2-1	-	TGCGCCAGCAGCTTGGCCTGGGGGGCCAGGGAGCAGTTCTTC	CASSLAWGAREQFF
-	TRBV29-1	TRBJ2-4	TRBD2	TGCAGCGGCCTAAACGGACTAGGCAACATTCAGTACTTC	CSGLNGLGNIQYF
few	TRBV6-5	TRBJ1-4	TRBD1	TGTGCCAGCAGTTACCGGGACAGTAATGAAAAACTGTTTTTT	CASSYRDSNEKLFF
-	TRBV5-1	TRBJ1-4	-	TGCGCCAGCAGCTTGTCCGGGGCTTCTAATGAAAAACTGTTTTTT	CASSLSGASNEKLFF
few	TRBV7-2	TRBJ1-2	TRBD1	TGTGCCAGCAGCTTAGGACAGGGCGGCGGCTACACCTTC	CASSLGQGGGYTF
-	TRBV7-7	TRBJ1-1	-	TGTGCCAGCAGCCTAACGAGGAACGGTGAAGCTTTCTTT	CASSLTRNGEAFF
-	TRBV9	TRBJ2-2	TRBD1	TGTGCCAGCAGCTCCAGGAGACAGGGGGGAACCGGGGAGCTGTTTTTT	CASSSRRQGGTGELFF
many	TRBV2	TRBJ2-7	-	TGTGCCAGCAGTGAAGTACGGGAGCCCTACGAGCAGTACTTC	CASSEVREPYEQYF
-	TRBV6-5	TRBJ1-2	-	TGTGCCAGCAGTTACTATGGCTACACCTTC	CASSYYGYTF
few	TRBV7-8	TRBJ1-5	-	TGTGCCAGCAGCTTAGAGCTACAGGGAATGGTAGGAAGCAATCAGCCCCAGCATTTT	CASSLELQGMVGSNQPQHF
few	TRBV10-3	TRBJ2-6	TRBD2	TGTGCCATCAGAGGTAGCGGGGCCCCCTCTGGGGCCAACGTCCTGACTTTC	CAIRGSGAPSGANVLTF
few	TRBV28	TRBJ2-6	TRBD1	TGTGCCAGCAGTTTATTTCCCGTTGGGACAGGGGGCCCTGGGGCCAACGTCCTGACTTTC	CASSLFPVGTGGPGANVLTF
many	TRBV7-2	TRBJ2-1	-	TGTGCCAGCAGCTCCGGGACGGTTGTAGGTGAGCAGTTCTTC	CASSSGTVVGEQFF
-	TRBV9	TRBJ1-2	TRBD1	TGTGCCAGCAGCGGCCCGACAGGGTTTTATGGCTACACCTTC	CASSGPTGFYGYTF
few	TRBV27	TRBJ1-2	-	TGTGCCAGCAGTCCCGGCGGAAGACCTAACTATGGCTACACCTTC	CASSPGGRPNYGYTF
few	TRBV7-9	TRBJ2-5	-	TGTGCCAGCAGCTTTAACGCCGAAGAGACCCAGTACTTC	CASSFNAEETQYF
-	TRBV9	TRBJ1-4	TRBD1	TGTGCCAGCAACAATCAGGGGGCAGGAGAAAAACTGTTTTTT	CASNNQGAGEKLFF
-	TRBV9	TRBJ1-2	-	TGTGCCAGCAGCGTAGACGGGGGCGCCGGCTATGGCTACACCTTC	CASSVDGGAGYGYTF
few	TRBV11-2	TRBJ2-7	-	TGTGCCAGCAGCTTAGGGGGGGACGGAGCCTACGAGCAGTACTTC	CASSLGGDGAYEQYF
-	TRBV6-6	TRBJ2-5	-	TGTGCCAGCAGTTACTCGATCACCGGGAGTGAGACCCAGTACTTC	CASSYSITGSETQYF
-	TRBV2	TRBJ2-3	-	TGTGCCAGCGCTGGGCGACTAGTCGCAGATACGCAGTATTTT	CASAGRLVADTQYF
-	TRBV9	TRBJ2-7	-	TGTGCCAGCAGCGCGCGAACAGGGGAGGCATACGAGCAGTACTTC	CASSARTGEAYEQYF
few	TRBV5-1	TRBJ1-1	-	TGCGCCAGCAGCCTGACACCGAACACTGAAGCTTTCTTT	CASSLTPNTEAFF
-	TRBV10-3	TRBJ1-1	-	TGTGCCATCAGCCTCAGTGAGAACACTGAAGCTTTCTTT	CAISLSENTEAFF
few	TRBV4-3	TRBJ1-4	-	TGCGCCAGCAGCCAAGATAAGGCAGGGGCTAATGAAAAACTGTTTTTT	CASSQDKAGANEKLFF
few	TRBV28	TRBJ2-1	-	TGTGCCAGCAGTGAACAGGGATTCTACAATGAGCAGTTCTTC	CASSEQGFYNEQFF
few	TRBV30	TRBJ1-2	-	TGTGCCTGGAGTGAAGGACAGTCATTAGGCTATGGCTACACCTTC	CAWSEGQSLGYGYTF
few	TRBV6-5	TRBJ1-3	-	TGTGCCAGCAGTTATTCGCTGGGGATCTCTGGAAACACCATATATTTT	CASSYSLGISGNTIYF
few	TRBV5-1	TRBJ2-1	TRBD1	TGCGCCAGCAGCTCGGACAGGGGGAATGAGCAGTTCTTC	CASSSDRGNEQFF
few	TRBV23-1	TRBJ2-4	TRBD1	TGCGCCAGCAGTCAATTAGAGGAGCAGGGGGAAGACATTCAGTACTTC	CASSQLEEQGEDIQYF
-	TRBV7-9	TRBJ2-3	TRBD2	TGTGCCAGCAGCTTATTAGCCAGCGGGGGCGCAGATACGCAGTATTTT	CASSLLASGGADTQYF
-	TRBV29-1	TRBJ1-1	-	TGCAGCGTTGAAGTGGTGAACACTGAAGCTTTCTTT	CSVEVVNTEAFF
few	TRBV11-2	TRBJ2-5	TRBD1	TGTGCCAGCAGCTCGTACAGGGGCTCCAACCAAGAGACCCAGTACTTC	CASSSYRGSNQETQYF
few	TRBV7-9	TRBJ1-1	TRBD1	TGTGCCAGCAGCATCACAGGGGGGGACACTGAAGCTTTCTTT	CASSITGGDTEAFF
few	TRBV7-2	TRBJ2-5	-	TGTGCCAGCAGCTTCGGCTGGCGGGAGACCCAGTACTTC	CASSFGWRETQYF
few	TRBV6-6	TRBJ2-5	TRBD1	TGTGCCAGCAGTTACCCAGGGACAGGTTCGAGAGAGACCCAGTACTTC	CASSYPGTGSRETQYF
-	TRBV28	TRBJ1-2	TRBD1	TGTGCCAGCAGTATTCAGGGGGCAAATCGCTATGGCTACACCTTC	CASSIQGANRYGYTF
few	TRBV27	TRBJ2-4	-	TGTGCCAGCAGTTTACTCGGGGGCGAAAACATTCAGTACTTC	CASSLLGGENIQYF
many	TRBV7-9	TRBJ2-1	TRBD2	TGTGCCAGCAGCTTAGCCGGTGCGGGGGGCAACAATGAGCAGTTCTTC	CASSLAGAGGNNEQFF
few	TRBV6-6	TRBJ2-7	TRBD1	TGTGCCAGCGGGGGACAGGGGTACGAGCAGTACTTC	CASGGQGYEQYF
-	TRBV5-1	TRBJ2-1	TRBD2	TGTGCCAGCAGCTTGTCCCTAGCGGGGGAAAATGAGCAGTTCTTC	CASSLSLAGENEQFF
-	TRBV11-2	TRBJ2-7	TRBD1	TGTGCCAGCAGTCAGACCGGGACAGTGAACTACGAGCAGTACTTC	CASSQTGTVNYEQYF